This T cell receptor beta chain was captured by sequencing in a study of blood T cells in healthy people across ages. Whole-study context: Capturing about one barcoded beta molecule per two T cells was achieved by template switching.

This clonotype has more than one count but fewer than ten. A second about 7 to 11 cycle PCR used barcoded and J-beta primers. TCRdb reprocessed the 5' RACE reads with MiXCR, giving one entry per CDR3 protein. The sample lists 1.5 million to 2 million distinct CDR3 sequences, 28% occurring once. The CDR3 runs to 13 residues. Germline loops: CDR1 SEHNR, CDR2 FQNEAQ (reference sequence). V shed 7 bases and J shed 4 bases, with 13 bases lying between them. This receptor was taken from a woman in her thirties in good health. The sequencing sample was made of blood. The rearrangement joins TRBV7-9 to TRBJ2-5, with a weak D call TRBD1 (5 bases). The CDR3 DNA reads TGTGCCAGCACCCAGGGATCGGGAGAGACCCAGTACTTC. Its protein product is CASTQGSGETQYF.